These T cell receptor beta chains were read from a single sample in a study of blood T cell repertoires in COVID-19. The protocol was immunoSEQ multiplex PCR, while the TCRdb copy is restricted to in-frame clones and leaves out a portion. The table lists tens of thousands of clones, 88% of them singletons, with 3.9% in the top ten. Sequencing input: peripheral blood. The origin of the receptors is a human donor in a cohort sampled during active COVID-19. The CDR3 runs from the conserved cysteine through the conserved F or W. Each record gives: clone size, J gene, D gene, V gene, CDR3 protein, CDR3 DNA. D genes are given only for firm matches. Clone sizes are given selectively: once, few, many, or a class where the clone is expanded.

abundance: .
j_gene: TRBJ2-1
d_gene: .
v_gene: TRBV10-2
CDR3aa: CASSVWDPGDEQFF
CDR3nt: TGCGCCAGCAGTGTGTGGGATCCAGGGGATGAGCAGTTCTTC

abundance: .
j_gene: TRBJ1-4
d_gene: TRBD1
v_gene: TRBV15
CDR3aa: CATSSRQGNEKLFF
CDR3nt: TGTGCCACCAGCAGCCGACAGGGGAATGAAAAACTGTTTTTT

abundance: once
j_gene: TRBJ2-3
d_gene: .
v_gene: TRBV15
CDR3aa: CATSRKGAGRTDTQYF
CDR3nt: TGTGCCACCAGCAGAAAGGGCGCGGGACGCACAGATACGCAGTATTTT

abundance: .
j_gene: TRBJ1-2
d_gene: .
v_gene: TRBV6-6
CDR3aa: CASSYSLMTGGYTF
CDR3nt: TGTGCCAGCAGTTACTCCTTGATGACGGGAGGCTACACCTTC

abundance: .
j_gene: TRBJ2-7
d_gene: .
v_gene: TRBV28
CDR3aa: CASSLPRGGGPYEQYF
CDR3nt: TGTGCCAGCAGTCTCCCACGGGGAGGGGGGCCCTACGAGCAGTACTTC

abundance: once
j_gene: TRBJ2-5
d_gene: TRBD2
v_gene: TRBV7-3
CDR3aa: CASSSGLAGTGTQYF
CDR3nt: TGTGCCAGCAGCTCCGGACTAGCGGGCACGGGGACCCAGTACTTC

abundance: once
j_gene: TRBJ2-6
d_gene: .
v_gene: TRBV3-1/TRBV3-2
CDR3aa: CASSQEGEGRHSGANVLTF
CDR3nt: TGTGCCAGCAGCCAAGAAGGTGAGGGCCGCCACTCTGGGGCCAACGTCCTGACTTTC

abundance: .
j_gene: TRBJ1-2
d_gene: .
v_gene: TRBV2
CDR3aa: CASSDRGGDGYTF
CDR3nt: TGTGCCAGCAGTGATCGCGGAGGGGATGGCTACACCTTC

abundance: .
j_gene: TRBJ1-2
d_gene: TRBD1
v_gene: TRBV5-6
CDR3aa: CASSSTGGLDYGYTF
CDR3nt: TGTGCCAGCAGTTCGACAGGGGGTTTAGACTATGGCTACACCTTC

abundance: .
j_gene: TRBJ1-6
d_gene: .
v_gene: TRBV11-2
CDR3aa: CASSLGNRVYNSPLHF
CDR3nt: TGTGCCAGCAGCTTGGGGAACAGGGTTTATAATTCACCCCTCCACTTT

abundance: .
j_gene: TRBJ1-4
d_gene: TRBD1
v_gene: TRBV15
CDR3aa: CATSRTTGTTNEKLFF
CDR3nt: TGTGCCACCAGCAGAACGACAGGGACCACTAATGAAAAACTGTTTTTT

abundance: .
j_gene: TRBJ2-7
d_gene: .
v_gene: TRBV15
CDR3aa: CATSRGDSSHEQYF
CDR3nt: TGTGCCACCAGCAGAGGTGACAGTAGCCACGAGCAGTACTTC

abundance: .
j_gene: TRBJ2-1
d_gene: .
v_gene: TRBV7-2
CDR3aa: CASSLGPGALNEQFF
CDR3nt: TGTGCCAGCAGCTTGGGACCAGGGGCCCTCAATGAGCAGTTCTTC

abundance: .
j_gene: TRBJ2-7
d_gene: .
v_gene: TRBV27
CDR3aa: CASSPGGVLSYEQYF
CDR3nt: TGTGCCAGCAGTCCCGGAGGGGTTCTTTCCTACGAGCAGTACTTC

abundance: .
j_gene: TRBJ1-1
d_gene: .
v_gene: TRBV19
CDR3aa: CASSIVSGNTEAFF
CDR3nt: TGTGCCAGTAGTATTGTGTCAGGTAACACTGAAGCTTTCTTT

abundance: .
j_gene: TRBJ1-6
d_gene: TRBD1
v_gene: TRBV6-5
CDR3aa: CASSRTGTGGSPLHF
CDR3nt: TGTGCCAGCAGTCGGACAGGGACCGGGGGTTCACCCCTCCACTTT

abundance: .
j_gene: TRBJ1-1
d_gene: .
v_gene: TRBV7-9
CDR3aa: CASSGQGNTEAFF
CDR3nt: TGTGCCAGCAGCGGTCAGGGGAACACTGAAGCTTTCTTT

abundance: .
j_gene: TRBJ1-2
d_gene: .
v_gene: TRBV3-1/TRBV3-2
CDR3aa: CASSQGQANYGYTF
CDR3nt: TGTGCCAGCAGCCAAGGTCAGGCGAACTATGGCTACACCTTC

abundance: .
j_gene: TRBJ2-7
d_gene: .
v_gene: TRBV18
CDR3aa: CASSPGPQGNEQYF
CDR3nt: TGTGCCAGCTCACCAGGACCCCAGGGGAACGAGCAGTACTTC

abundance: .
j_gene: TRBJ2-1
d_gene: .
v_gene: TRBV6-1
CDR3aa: CASSEAGSSYNEQFF
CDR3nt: TGTGCCAGCAGTGAAGCGGGGAGCTCCTACAATGAGCAGTTCTTC

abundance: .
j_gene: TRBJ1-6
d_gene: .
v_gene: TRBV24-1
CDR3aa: CATSGQVLSSYNSPLHF
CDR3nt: TGTGCCACCAGTGGACAGGTCTTGAGCTCCTATAATTCACCCCTCCACTTT

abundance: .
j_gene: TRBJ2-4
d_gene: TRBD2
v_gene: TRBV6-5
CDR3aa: CASRNSGRIGNIQYF
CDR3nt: TGTGCCAGCAGAAATAGCGGGAGAATTGGAAACATTCAGTACTTC